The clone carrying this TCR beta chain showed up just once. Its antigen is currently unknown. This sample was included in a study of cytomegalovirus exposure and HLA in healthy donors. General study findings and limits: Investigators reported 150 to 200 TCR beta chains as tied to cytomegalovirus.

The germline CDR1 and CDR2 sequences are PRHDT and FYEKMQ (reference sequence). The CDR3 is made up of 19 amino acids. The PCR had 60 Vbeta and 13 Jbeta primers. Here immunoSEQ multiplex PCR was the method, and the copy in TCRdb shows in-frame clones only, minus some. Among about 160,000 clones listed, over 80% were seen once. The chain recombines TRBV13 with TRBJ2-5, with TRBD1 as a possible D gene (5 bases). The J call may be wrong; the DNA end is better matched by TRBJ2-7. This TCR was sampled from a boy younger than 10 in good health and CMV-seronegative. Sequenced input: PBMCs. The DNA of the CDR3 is TGTGCCAGCAGCCCTAAGACCCATCCCATCGACAGTCAACCCTACGAGCAGTACTTC. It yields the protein CASSPKTHPIDSQPYEQYF.